This T cell receptor beta chain is drawn from a study of blood T cell repertoires in COVID-19. Across the study: Sources were T cells, B-cell-depleted T cells, or PBMCs; the material itself was cDNA or gDNA.

In the authors' workflow: From reference gene primer amplification, estimates of nucleated cell counts were derived. The table came from immunoSEQ multiplex PCR; TCRdb's copy has only in-frame clones and leaves some out. The V and J calls and clone size come from that table; D and trimming were worked out from the DNA. The repertoire has about 43,000 clones, around 86% of them found once; the top ten carry under 9%. The CDR3 length is 15 residues. Germline CDR1 SGDLS, CDR2 YYNGEE. The V gene end was trimmed by 3 bases and the J gene end by 3 bases; junction bases not matched to a gene: 4. V is TRBV9 and J is TRBJ2-1, with 9 bases that match TRBD1. The sequencing input was peripheral blood. The origin of this receptor is a man aged 55-75 years with active COVID-19. The CDR3 DNA reads TGTGCCAGCAGCGGCCCGGGACAGGGCTACAATGAGCAGTTCTTC. It translates to CASSGPGQGYNEQFF.